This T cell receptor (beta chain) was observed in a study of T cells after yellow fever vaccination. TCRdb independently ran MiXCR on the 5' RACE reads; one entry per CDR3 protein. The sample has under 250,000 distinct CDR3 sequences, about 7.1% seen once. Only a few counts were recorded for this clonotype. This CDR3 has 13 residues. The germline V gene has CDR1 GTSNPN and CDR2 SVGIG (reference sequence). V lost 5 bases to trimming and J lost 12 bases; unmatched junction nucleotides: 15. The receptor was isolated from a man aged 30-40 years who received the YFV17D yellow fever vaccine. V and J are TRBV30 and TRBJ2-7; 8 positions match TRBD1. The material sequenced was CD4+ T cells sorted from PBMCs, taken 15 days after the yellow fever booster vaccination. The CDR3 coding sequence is TGTGCCTGGGAAACTTCAGGGGGCACCTACTTGTACTTC. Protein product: CAWETSGGTYLYF.